A single sample gave rise to the 20 T cell receptor beta chains below, sequenced in a study of cytomegalovirus exposure and HLA in healthy donors. PCR primers comprised 60 Vbeta and 13 Jbeta primers. The method was immunoSEQ multiplex PCR; TCRdb's version includes in-frame clones alone and lacks a portion of them. Of some 190,000 clones in the sample, 80% to 90% were seen once. Material: PBMCs. The receptors were gathered from a male donor in good health and CMV-seronegative.

V and J are TRBV5-1 and TRBJ2-2; D is unclear. The CDR3 is made up of 16 amino acids. The germline V gene encodes CDR1 SGHRS and CDR2 YFSETQ. V lost 1 base and J 2 bases, leaving 12 bases between the germline ends. The CDR3 region is CASSLYPQTNTGELFF. The CDR3 DNA sequence: TGCGCCAGCAGCTTGTATCCCCAAACAAACACCGGGGAGCTGTTTTTT.

A few counts support this clone. The genes are TRBV5-5 and TRBJ1-2, with 10 bases matching TRBD1. CDR3 length: 19 residues. Germline V gives CDR1 SGHKS, CDR2 YYEKEE (reference sequence). The junction had 17 bases not matched to a gene; V was cut back by 4 bases and J by 2 bases. CDR3: CASSPATGQGNVRNYGYTF. The CDR3 nucleotides read TGTGCCAGCAGCCCGGCGACGGGACAGGGGAACGTTCGCAACTATGGCTACACCTTC.

This clone was recorded once. The chain recombines TRBV19 with TRBJ2-1; 13 bases fit TRBD2. CDR1 is LNHDA, CDR2 SQIVND, per germline (reference sequence). V dropped 5 bases and J dropped 9; count of bases not matched to a gene: 10. The CDR3 contains 16 residues. The CDR3 DNA reads as TGTGCCAGTAGTGCGCTCGGGACTAGCGGGATAGGTGAGCAGTTCTTC. Protein sequence: CASSALGTSGIGEQFF.

This chain uses TRBV6-5 with TRBJ1-2; tentative D call: TRBD1 (6 bases). Germline values: CDR1 MNHEY, CDR2 SVGAGI. The CDR3 sequence is 13 residues long. V was pared by 4 bases and J by 8 bases, with 14 bases between. CDR3 nucleotides: TGTGCCAGCAGTTCCGAACAGGGTCTAGGCTACACCTTC. Encoded protein: CASSSEQGLGYTF.

The rearrangement links TRBV6-1 to TRBJ2-7; D is undetermined. Germline-derived CDR1 and CDR2 are MNHNS and SASEGT. The length of the CDR3 is 12 residues. V lost 6 bases to trimming and J lost 5 bases, with 11 bases between them. CDR3 nucleotide sequence: TGTGCCAGCAGGTACCCAAGAGACGAGCAGTACTTC. Protein sequence: CASRYPRDEQYF.

The gene calls are TRBV11-1 and TRBJ2-1, with a tentative D call TRBD2 (6 bases). Germline-derived CDR1 and CDR2 are SGHAT and FQDESV (reference sequence). The CDR3 is made up of 14 amino acids. The germline V and J ends were trimmed by 0 bases and 7 bases, with 10 bases remaining between them. CDR3 sequence (DNA): TGTGCCAGCAGCTTAGCCAGTGGGGGGAATGAGCAGTTCTTC. Encoded protein: CASSLASGGNEQFF.

The V gene is TRBV5-1, the J gene TRBJ2-7; weak D call: TRBD1 (6 bases). The CDR3 runs to 14 residues. V lost 6 bases and J lost 3, with 16 bases in between. From germline, CDR1 is SGHRS and CDR2 YFSETQ. For the CDR3, the DNA is TGCGCCAGCACCCTAGGGGGAAGCGACTACGAGCAGTACTTC. Its protein product is CASTLGGSDYEQYF. Based on the CDR3 plus reference TRBV5-1 and TRBJ2-7, the full variable domain is KAGVTQTPRYLIKTRGQQVTLSCSPISGHRSVSWYQQTPGQGLQFLFEYFSETQRNKGNFPGRFSGRQFSNSRSEMNVSTLELGDSALYLCASTLGGSDYEQYFGPGTRLTVT.

The V and J genes are TRBV15 and TRBJ2-1, with TRBD2 matching over 9 bases. The J segment lost 1 base and the V segment lost 5 bases, leaving 6 bases of the junction unmatched. Germline V lookup: CDR1 LNHNV, CDR2 YYDKDF (reference sequence). The CDR3 contains 16 residues. CDR3 in DNA: TGTGCCACCAGCGGGGGGACTAGCCGGTCCTACAATGAGCAGTTCTTC. Translated: CATSGGTSRSYNEQFF.

This sequence joins TRBV5-1 and TRBJ1-2; 7 bases are a match to TRBD1. The CDR3 has 13 residues. Germline CDR1 and CDR2: SGHRS and YFSETQ. V gave up 4 bases and J gave up 3 bases; unmatched junction bases: 3. The CDR3 region has the DNA TGCGCCAGCAGCACAACAGGGGACTATGGCTACACCTTC. Its protein product is CASSTTGDYGYTF.

Regarding this clone: Mismatch with germline at one junction end may stem from a read error. This sequence joins TRBV5-5 and TRBJ2-6; unclear D gene. This CDR3 is 16 amino acids long. CDR1 is SGHKS, CDR2 YYEKEE, per germline (reference sequence). The DNA of the CDR3 is TGCGCCAGCAGCCAAGATCCAGGCTCTGGGGCCAACGTCCTGACTTTC. Amino acid sequence: CASSQDPGSGANVLTF. Complete variable domain (other parts from reference TRBV5-5 and TRBJ2-6): DAGVTQSPTHLIKTRGQQVTLRCSPISGHKSVSWYQQVLGQGPQFIFQYYEKEERGRGNFPDRFSARQFPNYSSELNVNALLLGDSALYLCASSQDPGSGANVLTFGAGSRLTVL.

The chain is built from TRBV27 and TRBJ2-1; maybe TRBD2 (7 bases). Germline CDR1 and CDR2: MNHEY and SMNVEV (reference sequence). The CDR3 consists of 15 residues. V was shortened by 1 base and J by 2 bases, with 9 bases between the two germline ends. The CDR3 nucleotides are TGTGCCAGCAGTTTATGGGGGGGCGCCTACAATGAGCAGTTCTTC. This gives the protein CASSLWGGAYNEQFF.

The chain is built from TRBV10-3 and TRBJ2-7; 7 bases align to TRBD1. V was pared by 4 bases and J by 4 bases, with 13 bases of the junction left unmatched. CDR1 is ENHRY, CDR2 SYGVKD, per germline. The CDR3 sequence is 16 residues long. CDR3 bases: TGTGCCATCAGTGGGAATTCGCCGGGACAGCCGTACGAGCAGTACTTC. Its protein product is CAISGNSPGQPYEQYF.

The chain carries TRBV9 and TRBJ2-2, with TRBD2 matching over 9 bases. Germline lookup yields CDR1 SGDLS and CDR2 YYNGEE. CDR3 length: 18 residues. V was clipped by 0 bases and J by 0 bases; unmatched bases: 6. This CDR3 is CASSVAASGVANTGELFF. The CDR3 DNA reads as TGTGCCAGCAGCGTAGCTGCTAGCGGGGTAGCGAACACCGGGGAGCTGTTTTTT.

This sequence joins TRBV7-9 and TRBJ1-5; D might be TRBD1 (6 bases). Deletions cut 0 bases from V and 3 bases from J, with 9 bases between. CDR1 and CDR2 (germline): SEHNR, FQNEAQ (reference sequence). The CDR3 spans 15 residues. CDR3 sequence reads: CASSLAGTINQPQHF. CDR3 DNA sequence: TGTGCCAGCAGCTTAGCCGGGACAATCAATCAGCCCCAGCATTTT.

The chain uses TRBV18 and TRBJ2-3, with a tentative D call TRBD2 (5 bases). The CDR3 has 18 residues. Per the germline V gene, CDR1 is KGHSH and CDR2 is LQKENI. V was shortened by 0 bases and J by 3 bases, with 19 bases between the two germline ends. CDR3 in amino acids: CASSPPEGGPWGTDTQYF. The CDR3 DNA sequence: TGTGCCAGCTCACCACCCGAGGGCGGACCATGGGGAACAGATACGCAGTATTTT.

The V and J genes are TRBV6-1 and TRBJ2-5, with D hard to call. Trimming cost V 6 bases and J 7 bases, with 12 bases left between them. CDR1 is MNHNS and CDR2 is SASEGT in the germline V gene. The CDR3 is 12 amino acids. The CDR3 bases are TGTGCCAGCAGAGATCCCCCGGGGACCCAGTACTTC. Its translation is CASRDPPGTQYF.

V is TRBV5-6 and J is TRBJ2-4; a weak D match, TRBD2 (6 bases). CDR1 is SGHDT, CDR2 YYEEEE, per germline. V was shortened by 0 bases and J by 15 bases, with 10 bases between the two germline ends. CDR3 length equals 11 residues. CDR3 region: CASSLGTSLYF. In DNA, the CDR3 is TGTGCCAGCAGCTTGGGCACTAGCTTGTACTTC.

As DNA, the CDR3 is TGTGCCAGTAGTCGTACGGGGGAAGGGACTGAAGCTTTCTTT. The encoded protein is CASSRTGEGTEAFF. The chain carries TRBV19 and TRBJ1-1; weak D call: TRBD1 (5 bases). This CDR3 has 14 amino acids. Trimming pared 5 bases from V and 5 bases from J, leaving 15 bases between. Germline CDR1 and CDR2: LNHDA and SQIVND (reference sequence).

This chain links TRBV5-1 with TRBJ2-5, with 12 bases identical to TRBD2. CDR3 length: 15 residues. The germline CDR1 and CDR2 sequences are SGHRS and YFSETQ. The junction had 6 bases not matched to a gene; V was cut back by 4 bases and J by 5 bases. In nucleotides, the CDR3 is TGCGCCAGCAGCGTGCGACTAGCGGGAGCGGAGACCCAGTACTTC. The encoded protein is CASSVRLAGAETQYF.

This chain links TRBV2 with TRBJ2-1; 7 bases are shared with TRBD1. Germline assignment: CDR1 SNHLY and CDR2 FYNNEI. There are 13 residues in the CDR3. J was trimmed by 9 bases and V by 6 bases; bases with no gene match: 8. The CDR3 DNA follows: TGTGCCAGCAGCCAAGGACAGGCTGGTGAGCAGTTCTTC. Its translation is CASSQGQAGEQFF.